Shown below are 10 T cell receptor beta chains from a single sample sequenced in a study of shared clonotypes between healthy human individuals. Measured with immunoSEQ multiplex PCR; TCRdb has only the in-frame clones, and not every one. The table has 75,000 to 100,000 clones, more than 45% seen once. Input material: PBMCs. These receptors all come from a woman aged 40 to 50 in good health. Some clones in this sample may be carry-over from other donors' samples.

The rearrangement links TRBV7-9 to TRBJ2-7; the D gene could be TRBD1 or TRBD2 (5 bases each). V gave up 5 bases and J gave up 2 bases, with 22 bases separating them. CDR3 length equals 17 residues. In germline, CDR1 is SEHNR, CDR2 FQNEAQ (reference sequence). The CDR3 nucleotides are TGTGCCAGCAGCCAAGAGGGGCCGACAGAGCCCACCTACGAGCAGTACTTC. Amino acids: CASSQEGPTEPTYEQYF. The full variable domain, with the rest looked up from reference TRBV7-9 and TRBJ2-7, is DTGVSQNPRHKITKRGQNVTFRCDPISEHNRLYWYRQTLGQGPEFLTYFQNEAQLEKSRLLSDRFSAERPKGSFSTLEIQRTEQGDSAMYLCASSQEGPTEPTYEQYFGPGTRLTVT.

The chain is built from TRBV6-5 and TRBJ2-1, with D perhaps TRBD1 (5 bases). V lost 5 bases and J lost 14, with 13 bases in between. This CDR3 has 11 amino acids. CDR1 and CDR2 from the germline V gene are MNHEY and SVGAGI. Here the CDR3 DNA reads TGTGCCAGCAGTGGGCTAAGGGGTGAGTTCTTC. Translation: CASSGLRGEFF.

For this clone: Other nucleotide sequences from this sample produce the same CDR3. The V call is TRBV28, the J call TRBJ2-7, with D uncertain. Germline V gene lookup returns CDR1 MDHEN and CDR2 SYDVKM. Trimming removed 2 bases from V and 2 bases from J, with 7 bases in between. The CDR3 runs to 13 residues. This CDR3 reads CASSLGGTYEQYF. Here the CDR3 DNA reads TGTGCCAGCAGTTTAGGCGGTACCTACGAGCAGTACTTC. The entire variable domain, with the rest obtained from reference TRBV28 and TRBJ2-7, is as follows: DVKVTQSSRYLVKRTGEKVFLECVQDMDHENMFWYRQDPGLGLRLIYFSYDVKMKEKGDIPEGYSVSREKKERFSLILESASTNQTSMYLCASSLGGTYEQYFGPGTRLTVT.

The V call is TRBV27, the J call TRBJ2-7, with 7 bases lining up with TRBD1. Trimming cost V 2 bases and J 3 bases; bases outside gene matches: 10. The CDR3 spans 16 residues. Germline loops: CDR1 MNHEY, CDR2 SMNVEV (reference sequence). The CDR3 reads CASSLGGRGGNYEQYF. The CDR3 DNA reads as TGTGCCAGCAGTTTAGGGGGACGAGGGGGCAACTACGAGCAGTACTTC.

The chain carries TRBV6-4 and TRBJ2-1; D is uncertain. Germline CDR1 reads MRHNA; CDR2 reads SNTAGT. The V gene lost 6 bases and the J gene lost 5 bases, with 11 bases spanning the gap. The CDR3 extends over 13 amino acids. The CDR3 nucleotides are TGTGCCAGCAGCGTAGGCGTCAACAATGAGCAGTTCTTC. Its translation is CASSVGVNNEQFF.

The chain uses TRBV7-3 and TRBJ1-6; 8 bases agree with TRBD1. The length of the CDR3 is 16 residues. The V gene end was trimmed by 1 base and the J gene end by 4 bases; junction bases not matched to a gene: 3. The V gene's germline CDR1 is SGHTA and CDR2 FQGTGA. The CDR3 DNA follows: TGTGCCAGCAGCTTAAGGGGACAGGCGTATAATTCACCCCTCCACTTT. This sequence encodes CASSLRGQAYNSPLHF.

The rearrangement links TRBV27 to TRBJ2-5; TRBD2 matches at 16 bases. The CDR3 is 18 residues long. The J segment lost 5 bases and the V segment lost 8 bases, leaving 14 bases of the junction unmatched. CDR1 MNHEY and CDR2 SMNVEV come from the germline V gene (reference sequence). The CDR3 DNA sequence: TGTGCCAGCTCGACCGGGACTAGCGGGAGGGCCTTGGGGGAGACCCAGTACTTC. It yields the protein CASSTGTSGRALGETQYF.

With respect to this clone: The junction differs from germline at one of its ends, possibly a read error. The rearrangement joins TRBV18 to TRBJ1-1; 7 bases map to TRBD1. CDR1 is KGHSH and CDR2 is LQKENI in the germline V gene. The CDR3 is 14 residues long. The CDR3 region has the DNA TGCGCCAGCTCACTACTCGGGACAGACACTGAAGCTTTCTTT. This codes for CASSLLGTDTEAFF.

The V gene is TRBV30, the J gene TRBJ2-7; 12 bases are shared with TRBD2. With V trimmed by 3 bases and J by 6 bases, 6 bases remained unmatched. From germline, CDR1 is GTSNPN and CDR2 SVGIG (reference sequence). This CDR3 has 14 residues. This CDR3 reads CAWRTSGSWVEQYF. CDR3 nucleotide sequence: TGTGCCTGGAGGACTAGCGGGAGCTGGGTCGAGCAGTACTTC.

A note on this clone: It may be a read error: a sequence one base away is much more abundant. The sample has other DNA sequences that encode this CDR3 too. The chain is built from TRBV6-5 and TRBJ1-2, with D maybe TRBD1 (5 bases). V lost 9 bases and J 14 bases, leaving 19 bases between the germline ends. Germline CDR1 reads MNHEY; CDR2 reads SVGAGI. The CDR3 runs 11 residues. CDR3 sequence: CASRPRGGGTF. The CDR3, as DNA: TGTGCCAGTAGGCCCCGCGGTGGGGGGACCTTC.